The 24 T cell receptor beta chains reported below all come from one sample, sequenced in a study of cytomegalovirus exposure and HLA in healthy donors. It was with 60 Vbeta and 13 Jbeta primers that the PCR ran. Only in-frame clones appear in the TCRdb table, and some are missing; sequencing was by immunoSEQ multiplex PCR. This table has 170,000 or so clones, around 78% appearing once. The sample consisted of PBMCs. The origin of the receptors is a woman aged 45-65 years in good health and CMV-seropositive.

This clone has only a few counts. The V and J genes are TRBV6-6 and TRBJ2-3; D is possibly TRBD2 (6 bases). V shed 5 bases and J shed 0 bases, with 9 bases lying between them. The CDR3 has 14 residues. Germline assignment: CDR1 MNHNY and CDR2 SVGAGI (reference sequence). For the CDR3, the DNA is TGTGCCAGCAGTGGGGCGGGGAGCACAGATACGCAGTATTTT. Protein: CASSGAGSTDTQYF.

V usage is TRBV18 and J usage is TRBJ1-4; the D gene is possibly TRBD1 (6 bases). From germline, CDR1 is KGHSH and CDR2 LQKENI. Trimming removed 4 bases from V and 0 bases from J, with 12 bases in between. This CDR3 is 16 amino acids long. Written as DNA, the CDR3 is TGTGCCAGCTCACGGGACAATGCCGCAACTAATGAAAAACTGTTTTTT. This translates into CASSRDNAATNEKLFF.

CDR3 loop: CASSLVPGSGANVLTF. The CDR3, as DNA: TGCGCCAGCAGCTTGGTACCGGGCTCTGGGGCCAACGTCCTGACTTTC. The chain joins TRBV5-1 to TRBJ2-6, with D unclear. CDR3 length: 16 amino acids. Germline values: CDR1 SGHRS, CDR2 YFSETQ. V lost 0 bases, J lost 0 bases, and 7 bases lay in between.

This clone was recorded only once. The genes are TRBV5-1 and TRBJ1-4; TRBD1 matches 7 bases. Losses at the gene ends were 4 bases for V and 9 bases for J; bases not matched to a gene: 12. In germline, CDR1 is SGHRS, CDR2 YFSETQ. The CDR3 is 15 amino acids. The CDR3 loop reads CASSKSTGDSQKLFF. CDR3 nucleotide sequence: TGCGCCAGCAGCAAGAGTACAGGGGACTCTCAAAAACTGTTTTTT.

This clone was seen only once. The chain employs TRBV19 and TRBJ1-5; a weak D match, TRBD1 (6 bases). Germline lookup yields CDR1 LNHDA and CDR2 SQIVND (reference sequence). CDR3 length: 15 amino acids. Trimming took off 7 bases at V and 0 bases at J, with 13 bases between the two ends. CDR3 sequence reads: CASNLGALSNQPQHF. As DNA, the CDR3 is TGTGCCAGTAATTTGGGGGCGCTTAGCAATCAGCCCCAGCATTTT.

J is TRBJ1-1 and V is TRBV6-4, with D tentatively TRBD1 (6 bases). V was trimmed by 3 bases and J by 4 bases, leaving 12 bases between them. Looked up from germline, CDR1 is MRHNA and CDR2 is SNTAGT. There are 14 residues in the CDR3. Here the CDR3 DNA reads TGTGCCAGCAGTGAGAGGGGGTCGGGCACTGAAGCTTTCTTT. Residues: CASSERGSGTEAFF.

The chain combines TRBV9 with TRBJ1-5; D is uncertain. The CDR3 runs to 15 residues. Germline values: CDR1 SGDLS, CDR2 YYNGEE. Trimming took 3 bases from V and 0 from J, leaving 10 bases between them. The CDR3 sequence: CASSARSDSNQPQHF. The CDR3 DNA reads TGTGCCAGCAGCGCCCGGTCCGATAGCAATCAGCCCCAGCATTTT. The complete variable domain, with remaining parts taken from reference TRBV9 and TRBJ1-5, reads DSGVTQTPKHLITATGQRVTLRCSPRSGDLSVYWYQQSLDQGLQFLIQYYNGEERAKGNILERFSAQQFPDLHSELNLSSLELGDSALYFCASSARSDSNQPQHFGDGTRLSIL.

The chain employs TRBV28 and TRBJ2-7, with 9 positions matching TRBD1. The J segment lost 4 bases and the V segment lost 4 bases, leaving 8 bases of the junction unmatched. This CDR3 contains 15 residues. Germline assignment: CDR1 MDHEN and CDR2 SYDVKM. Written as DNA, the CDR3 is TGTGCCAGCAGTTCCTTTAGACAGGGGGAGTACGAGCAGTACTTC. This codes for CASSSFRQGEYEQYF.

The chain links TRBV7-9 to TRBJ1-2; a weak D match, TRBD1 (5 bases). Germline V gives CDR1 SEHNR, CDR2 FQNEAQ (reference sequence). Trimming removed 4 bases at V and 6 bases at J, with 18 bases between. The CDR3 extends over 15 amino acids. The CDR3 DNA follows: TGTGCCAGCAGCTCAGAGGCAGGGAGGATGAATGGCTACACCTTC. It encodes CASSSEAGRMNGYTF.

This chain joins TRBV30 and TRBJ2-7; the match to TRBD1 covers 7 bases. V dropped 4 bases and J dropped 1; count of bases not matched to a gene: 4. The CDR3 loop spans 13 amino acids. Germline-derived CDR1 and CDR2 are GTSNPN and SVGIG (reference sequence). CDR3 coding DNA: TGTGCCTGGACTAAGGACAGGTCCTACGAGCAGTACTTC. Translating it yields CAWTKDRSYEQYF.

This chain links TRBV7-9 with TRBJ2-7; 8 bases fit TRBD1. Germline V gene sequence: CDR1 SEHNR, CDR2 FQNEAQ (reference sequence). CDR3 length: 16 residues. The ends lost 4 bases at V and 0 bases at J; junction bases unmatched: 8. The CDR3 region has the DNA TGTGCCAGCAGCTCTGGTAGGACAGGGAGCTCCTACGAGCAGTACTTC. Translation: CASSSGRTGSSYEQYF. The variable domain in full, completed from reference TRBV7-9 and TRBJ2-7, reads DTGVSQNPRHKITKRGQNVTFRCDPISEHNRLYWYRQTLGQGPEFLTYFQNEAQLEKSRLLSDRFSAERPKGSFSTLEIQRTEQGDSAMYLCASSSGRTGSSYEQYFGPGTRLTVT.

This chain connects TRBV4-1 to TRBJ2-7; a weak D match, TRBD1 (6 bases). Germline values: CDR1 MGHRA, CDR2 YSYEKL. The CDR3 is made up of 17 amino acids. Trimming cost V 1 base and J 2 bases, with 18 bases left between them. This CDR3 is CASSQGAQGSGTYEQYF. CDR3 coding DNA: TGCGCCAGCAGCCAAGGGGCGCAGGGGTCAGGAACCTACGAGCAGTACTTC.

The sample holds a few counts of this clone. V usage is TRBV10-3 and J usage is TRBJ2-2; the match to TRBD1 covers 7 bases. CDR1 ENHRY and CDR2 SYGVKD come from the germline V gene. This CDR3 comprises 14 residues. Losses at the gene ends were 7 bases for V and 3 bases for J; bases not matched to a gene: 5. The CDR3 spells CAIKRQGDTGELFF. The CDR3 nucleotides read TGTGCCATCAAACGGCAGGGGGACACCGGGGAGCTGTTTTTT.

The CDR3 DNA sequence: TGTGCCAGCAGTGAATTGGCAGGGGAGGGAAATTCACCCCTCCACTTT. As protein: CASSELAGEGNSPLHF. The chain uses TRBV6-1 and TRBJ1-6; D is perhaps TRBD1 (6 bases). From germline, CDR1 is MNHNS and CDR2 SASEGT. V was cut by 2 bases and J by 7 bases, with 15 bases left in between. The CDR3 is 16 residues long.

This clone was counted a few times. The V gene is TRBV9, the J gene TRBJ1-2, with 10 positions matching TRBD1. The CDR3 extends over 16 amino acids. Looked up from germline, CDR1 is SGDLS and CDR2 is YYNGEE. The V segment lost 3 bases and the J segment 4 bases; nucleotides outside the gene matches: 9. The CDR3 spells CASSAQTGGAGYGYTF. The CDR3, as DNA: TGTGCCAGCAGCGCACAGACAGGGGGCGCGGGCTATGGCTACACCTTC.

The chain uses TRBV6-5 and TRBJ2-7; D is unclear. The CDR3 consists of 13 residues. Per the germline V gene, CDR1 is MNHEY and CDR2 is SVGAGI. V was shortened by 3 bases and J by 0 bases, with 6 bases between the two germline ends. CDR3 coding DNA: TGTGCCAGCAGTTATACAGCCTCCTACGAGCAGTACTTC. This sequence encodes CASSYTASYEQYF.

CDR3 residues: CTSIPHRDPSQPQHF. CDR3 DNA sequence: TGCACCAGCATTCCCCACAGGGACCCAAGTCAGCCCCAGCATTTT. The rearrangement links TRBV1 to TRBJ1-5; TRBD1 was called by the table and not checked on the DNA. TRBV1 represents a pseudogene. This CDR3 spans 15 amino acids.

This chain links TRBV5-1 with TRBJ1-2; 10 nucleotides agree with TRBD1. J gave up 8 bases and V 3 bases, and 1 base lay outside the gene matches. The germline CDR1 and CDR2 sequences are SGHRS and YFSETQ. CDR3 size: 12 residues. CDR3 sequence (DNA): TGCGCCAGCAGCTCGACAGGGGGCGGCTACACCTTC. Protein: CASSSTGGGYTF.

This rearrangement joins TRBV5-1 to TRBJ2-3; maybe TRBD2 (5 bases). The CDR3 loop spans 14 amino acids. Germline V gene data show CDR1 as SGHRS and CDR2 as YFSETQ. V lost 2 bases and J 1 base, leaving 8 bases between the germline ends. This CDR3 is CASSFGGGTDTQYF. DNA of the CDR3: TGCGCCAGCAGCTTCGGAGGAGGCACAGATACGCAGTATTTT.

The J gene is TRBJ2-1, the V gene TRBV6-4, with 9 bases fitting TRBD2. This CDR3 contains 16 residues. V shed 4 bases and J 3 bases; nucleotides not matched to a gene: 7. Germline CDR1 and CDR2: MRHNA and SNTAGT. CDR3 region: CASSAQAGGIYNEQFF. DNA of the CDR3: TGTGCCAGCAGTGCGCAAGCGGGGGGTATCTACAATGAGCAGTTCTTC.

This clone was observed a handful of times. The V call is TRBV5-1, the J call TRBJ2-2; D possibly corresponds to TRBD2 (7 bases). Germline-derived CDR1 and CDR2 are SGHRS and YFSETQ. V gave up 3 bases and J gave up 2 bases, with 11 bases separating them. This CDR3 is 15 amino acids long. CDR3 DNA: TGCGCCAGCAGCTCGGGGGGCCTTAACACCGGGGAGCTGTTTTTT. It specifies CASSSGGLNTGELFF. Full variable domain (outside the CDR3, taken from reference TRBV5-1 and TRBJ2-2): KAGVTQTPRYLIKTRGQQVTLSCSPISGHRSVSWYQQTPGQGLQFLFEYFSETQRNKGNFPGRFSGRQFSNSRSEMNVSTLELGDSALYLCASSSGGLNTGELFFGEGSRLTVL.

This clone was seen once. The J gene is TRBJ1-2, the V gene TRBV5-4; 9 bases align to TRBD1. This CDR3 is built from 15 residues. CDR1 is SGHNT and CDR2 is YYREEE in the germline V gene (reference sequence). The V and J ends lost 5 bases and 7 bases, in that order; junction bases with no gene match: 12. The CDR3 region has the DNA TGTGCCAGCAGAGTGAGGGACAGGGTTAATTCTGGCTACACCTTC. Its protein product is CASRVRDRVNSGYTF. Based on the CDR3 plus reference TRBV5-4 and TRBJ1-2, the full variable domain is ETGVTQSPTHLIKTRGQQVTLRCSSQSGHNTVSWYQQALGQGPQFIFQYYREEENGRGNFPPRFSGLQFPNYSSELNVNALELDDSALYLCASRVRDRVNSGYTFGSGTRLTVV.

CDR3 DNA: TGTGCCAGCAGCTTGAGCTCGACTGGCAATGAGCAGTTCTTC. It is translated as CASSLSSTGNEQFF. The genes are TRBV7-9 and TRBJ2-1; D is unresolved. CDR1 SEHNR and CDR2 FQNEAQ come from the germline V gene (reference sequence). CDR3 length equals 14 residues. The germline V and J ends were trimmed by 3 bases and 6 bases, with 12 bases remaining between them. Together with reference TRBV7-9 and TRBJ2-1, the CDR3 gives the full variable domain: DTGVSQNPRHKITKRGQNVTFRCDPISEHNRLYWYRQTLGQGPEFLTYFQNEAQLEKSRLLSDRFSAERPKGSFSTLEIQRTEQGDSAMYLCASSLSSTGNEQFFGPGTRLTVL.

The CDR3 DNA reads as TGTGCCAGCAGCTTAGTGGGGGTCCTAGCGGGGTCTTACGAGCAGTACTTC. Protein sequence: CASSLVGVLAGSYEQYF. The rearrangement uses TRBV7-8 and TRBJ2-7; 9 bases align to TRBD2. Germline V gene data show CDR1 as SGHVS and CDR2 as FQNEAQ. J lost 4 bases, V lost 1 base, and 11 bases had no gene match. CDR3 length: 17 residues.